The 30 T cell receptor beta chains reported below all come from one sample, sequenced in a study of blood T cell repertoires in COVID-19. The protocol was immunoSEQ multiplex PCR, while the TCRdb copy is restricted to in-frame clones and leaves out a portion. The profile shows 200,000 to 300,000 clones, around 84% of them singletons. Sequenced: peripheral blood. All receptors come from a man in his 60s with acute or convalescent COVID-19.

The rearrangement links TRBV5-6 to TRBJ2-7, with 7 bases identical to TRBD2. This CDR3 region has 14 residues. J was trimmed by 0 bases and V by 6 bases; bases with no gene match: 6. Germline V lookup: CDR1 SGHDT, CDR2 YYEEEE. The CDR3 here is CASKTSVTSYEQYF. Written as DNA, the CDR3 is TGTGCCAGCAAAACTAGCGTCACCTCCTACGAGCAGTACTTC.

In DNA form, the CDR3 reads TGTGCCAGCAGCCAGATGCGGGCGTACACAGATACGCAGTATTTT. Protein: CASSQMRAYTDTQYF. The V and J genes are TRBV3-1 (or the pseudogene TRBV3-2) and TRBJ2-3, with D maybe TRBD2 (5 bases). V shed 3 bases and J shed 2 bases, with 12 bases lying between them. This CDR3 is 15 amino acids long. Germline V gene data show CDR1 as LGHDT and CDR2 as YNNKEL (reference sequence).

J is TRBJ1-6 and V is TRBV30; D uncertain. Germline values: CDR1 GTSNPN, CDR2 SVGIG (reference sequence). The CDR3 consists of 14 residues. V lost 3 bases and J 5 bases, leaving 11 bases between the germline ends. CDR3 nucleotide sequence: TGTGCCTGGAGCCTTACAGATCATAATTCACCCCTCCACTTT. Translation gives CAWSLTDHNSPLHF. Complete variable domain (other parts from reference TRBV30 and TRBJ1-6): SQTIHQWPATLVQPVGSPLSLECTVEGTSNPNLYWYRQAAGRGLQLLFYSVGIGQISSEVPQNLSASRPQDRQFILSSKKLLLSDSGFYLCAWSLTDHNSPLHFGNGTRLTVT.

V usage is TRBV7-6 and J usage is TRBJ2-1; TRBD2 aligns across 13 bases. The CDR3 sequence is 16 residues long. With 5 bases clipped from V and 9 bases from J, the junction kept 10 bases outside the gene matches. From germline, CDR1 is SGHVS and CDR2 FNYEAQ. The CDR3 coding sequence is TGTGCCAGCAGCCCGAAGCGACTAGCGGGGGGCGGTGAGCAGTTCTTC. Protein sequence: CASSPKRLAGGGEQFF.

As to this clone: Distinct nucleotide sequences in the sample also encode this CDR3. The gene calls are TRBV9 and TRBJ1-5, with 8 bases that match TRBD1. The CDR3 is made up of 14 amino acids. CDR1 is SGDLS and CDR2 is YYNGEE in the germline V gene. After removal of 4 bases from V and 2 bases from J, the junction contained 2 bases not matched to a gene. CDR3 loop: CASSQGQGNQPQHF. In DNA form, the CDR3 reads TGTGCCAGCAGCCAGGGACAGGGCAATCAGCCCCAGCATTTT.

The chain employs TRBV11-2 and TRBJ1-4; D unresolved. The CDR3 has 13 residues. Germline V gives CDR1 SGHAT, CDR2 FQNNGV. Trimming cost V 4 bases and J 8 bases, with 11 bases left between them. The CDR3 DNA follows: TGTGCCAGCAGCTCCCCCGGAGAGGAAAAACTGTTTTTT. This encodes CASSSPGEEKLFF.

The V call is TRBV21-1, the J call TRBJ2-7; TRBD1, the table's D call, lacks a check against the DNA. TRBV21-1 is labeled a pseudogene. This CDR3 has 16 amino acids. The CDR3 sequence: CASSNIRDRVLYEQYF. CDR3 DNA sequence: TGTGCCAGCAGCAATATACGAGACAGGGTTCTCTACGAGCAGTACTTC.

The gene calls are TRBV21-1 and TRBJ2-1; TRBD1 was called by the table and not checked on the DNA. TRBV21-1 is a listed pseudogene. CDR3 size: 13 residues. Here the CDR3 reads CASSNPGGSEQFF. The CDR3 bases are TGTGCCAGCAGCAACCCAGGGGGCTCTGAGCAGTTCTTC.

The table lists this clone with a few counts. The chain combines TRBV5-4 with TRBJ2-5, with D tentatively TRBD1 (8 bases). This CDR3 is 15 amino acids long. Germline-derived CDR1 and CDR2 are SGHNT and YYREEE (reference sequence). V lost 4 bases and J lost 5, with 18 bases in between. This CDR3 reads CASSRTGGAEETQYF. The DNA for the CDR3 is TGTGCCAGCAGCCGAACAGGGGGGGCGGAGGAGACCCAGTACTTC.

The chain combines TRBV6-5 with TRBJ2-7; the D gene is possibly TRBD1 (5 bases). Germline V gene sequence: CDR1 MNHEY, CDR2 SVGAGI. V was cut by 2 bases and J by 4 bases, with 12 bases left in between. The CDR3 sequence is 14 residues long. The CDR3 here is CASSYGRVGYEQYF. The CDR3 nucleotides are TGTGCCAGCAGTTACGGCAGGGTGGGGTACGAGCAGTACTTC.

The V gene is TRBV6-5, the J gene TRBJ2-6, with D maybe TRBD2 (5 bases). Between the trimmed V and J ends, which lost 7 bases and 0 bases, there was a span of 7 bases. Germline loops: CDR1 MNHEY, CDR2 SVGAGI. The CDR3 is 14 amino acids. The DNA of the CDR3 is TGTGCCAGCAAGCGGCTCTCTGGGGCCAACGTCCTGACTTTC. Amino acids: CASKRLSGANVLTF.

The gene calls are TRBV27 and TRBJ1-5; D is ambiguous. Germline V lookup: CDR1 MNHEY, CDR2 SMNVEV (reference sequence). V was pared by 3 bases and J by 1 base, with 16 bases between. The CDR3 is 17 residues long. The CDR3 here is CASSFGGPLRSNQPQHF. The CDR3 nucleotides read TGTGCCAGCAGTTTCGGAGGACCATTACGCAGCAATCAGCCCCAGCATTTT.

The chain has TRBV29-1 and TRBJ1-5; 8 nucleotides match TRBD1. Germline lookup yields CDR1 SQVTM and CDR2 ANQGSEA. V lost 7 bases to trimming and J lost 4 bases; unmatched junction nucleotides: 6. The CDR3 extends over 13 amino acids. CDR3 protein: CSARTGPNQPQHF. CDR3 DNA: TGCAGCGCGCGGACAGGGCCGAATCAGCCCCAGCATTTT.

On this clone: Being one base from a much bigger clone, this may be a read error. The sample carries other DNA sequences with the same CDR3. The V call is TRBV5-1, the J call TRBJ1-1; TRBD1 agrees at 11 bases. V trimming: 10 bases; J trimming: 1 base; junction bases outside the gene matches: 12. CDR1 is SGHRS and CDR2 is YFSETQ in the germline V gene. CDR3 length: 16 amino acids. The CDR3 is CARRQDRGRGNTEAFF. The CDR3 nucleotides are TGCGCCCGCCGTCAGGACAGGGGGCGGGGGAACACTGAAGCTTTCTTT.

The rearrangement uses TRBV10-3 and TRBJ2-1; possibly TRBD2 for D (6 bases). This CDR3 is 15 amino acids long. The V gene lost 11 bases and the J gene lost 0 bases, with 17 bases spanning the gap. Germline loops: CDR1 ENHRY, CDR2 SYGVKD. CDR3 in amino acids: CACGQRASSYNEQFF. In DNA, the CDR3 is TGTGCCTGCGGCCAGCGGGCGAGCTCCTACAATGAGCAGTTCTTC.

The chain has TRBV2 and TRBJ1-2; the D gene is possibly TRBD1 (5 bases). In germline, CDR1 is SNHLY, CDR2 FYNNEI. Trimming pared 5 bases from V and 4 bases from J, leaving 14 bases between. The CDR3 consists of 14 residues. The CDR3 DNA reads TGTGCCAGCAGTAGTACCTCAAGGGGCTATGGCTACACCTTC. Amino acid sequence: CASSSTSRGYGYTF.

The V call is TRBV2, the J call TRBJ2-7; 10 bases fit TRBD2. The J segment lost 3 bases and the V segment lost 7 bases, leaving 3 bases of the junction unmatched. CDR1 and CDR2 from the germline V gene are SNHLY and FYNNEI. The length of the CDR3 is 13 residues. The CDR3 DNA follows: TGTGCCAGCATGTCTAGCGGGAGCTACGAGCAGTACTTC. Translation gives CASMSSGSYEQYF.

J is TRBJ2-7 and V is TRBV27, with 8 bases matching TRBD2. Germline values: CDR1 MNHEY, CDR2 SMNVEV (reference sequence). The CDR3 covers 15 residues. The V segment lost 7 bases and the J segment 4 bases; nucleotides outside the gene matches: 12. In DNA, the CDR3 is TGTGCCAGCACCCCCCGGGAGGGACTAGTTTACGAGCAGTACTTC. This encodes CASTPREGLVYEQYF.

This chain links TRBV7-8 with TRBJ1-5; 7 bases align to TRBD1. This CDR3 comprises 18 residues. The J segment lost 0 bases and the V segment lost 5 bases, leaving 13 bases of the junction unmatched. CDR1 is SGHVS and CDR2 is FQNEAQ in the germline V gene. CDR3 sequence: CASSPRDSLPYSNQPQHF. CDR3 nucleotides: TGTGCCAGCAGCCCAAGGGACAGTCTACCATATAGCAATCAGCCCCAGCATTTT.

The gene calls are TRBV29-1 and TRBJ1-2; D perhaps matches TRBD1 (5 bases). The germline V gene encodes CDR1 SQVTM and CDR2 ANQGSEA. V was clipped by 4 bases and J by 6 bases, with 12 bases between them. The CDR3 has 12 amino acids. The CDR3 loop is CSVARGLDGYTF. The CDR3 nucleotides read TGCAGCGTTGCGCGGGGGTTGGATGGCTACACCTTC.

The chain couples TRBV3-1 (or the pseudogene TRBV3-2) to TRBJ1-3; TRBD1 is a possible D gene (6 bases). V was clipped by 0 bases and J by 12 bases, with 9 bases between them. Germline lookup yields CDR1 LGHDT and CDR2 YNNKEL (reference sequence). The CDR3 sequence is 12 residues long. CDR3 residues: CASSQDTGLIYF. DNA for the CDR3: TGTGCCAGCAGCCAAGACACAGGGCTCATATATTTT.

The chain links TRBV3-1 (or the pseudogene TRBV3-2) to TRBJ2-1; 7 positions agree with TRBD2. Germline CDR1 reads LGHDT; CDR2 reads YNNKEL (reference sequence). The CDR3 has 14 residues. With V trimmed by 1 base and J by 6 bases, 3 bases remained unmatched. The CDR3 nucleotides are TGTGCCAGCAGCCAAGCGTCTAGCGGCAATGAGCAGTTCTTC. Protein product: CASSQASSGNEQFF.

The rearrangement links TRBV28 to TRBJ1-2, with a weak D call TRBD1 (5 bases). Trimming took off 9 bases at V and 3 bases at J, with 8 bases between the two ends. This CDR3 contains 11 residues. The germline gives CDR1 MDHEN, CDR2 SYDVKM. The CDR3 nucleotides are TGTGCCAGTGGGGCCTACTATGGCTACACCTTC. This gives the protein CASGAYYGYTF.

The J gene is TRBJ1-6, the V gene TRBV12-2. TRBV12-2 is annotated as a pseudogene. The CDR3 sequence is 16 residues long. CDR3 in amino acids: CASRHVGSSYNSPLHF. The CDR3 DNA follows: TGTGCAAGTCGCCACGTCGGGAGCTCCTATAATTCACCCCTCCACTTT.

The V call is TRBV19, the J call TRBJ2-1; 9 nucleotides align to TRBD2. Germline CDR1 is LNHDA and CDR2 is SQIVND (reference sequence). V lost 4 bases and J lost 3; bases outside the gene matches: 4. The CDR3 length is 15 residues. The CDR3 loop is CASSRLAGIYNEQFF. CDR3 bases: TGTGCCAGTAGTAGGCTAGCGGGGATCTACAATGAGCAGTTCTTC.

On this clone itself: One junction end does not reproduce the germline sequence, and a read error may be involved. The chain has TRBV7-7 and TRBJ2-5, with D perhaps matching TRBD2 (5 bases). This CDR3 is 15 amino acids long. Germline-derived CDR1 and CDR2 are SSHAT and FNYEAQ (reference sequence). The CDR3, as DNA: TGTGCTAGCAGCCCCGGTGGCGGGTCGAGAGGGACCCAGTACTTC. It yields the protein CASSPGGGSRGTQYF.

The chain is built from TRBV7-9 and TRBJ1-1; perhaps TRBD1 as D (6 bases). The germline V gene encodes CDR1 SEHNR and CDR2 FQNEAQ (reference sequence). Trimming shortened V by 4 bases and J by 6 bases, and 9 bases separated the two germline ends. The CDR3 runs 12 residues. Written as DNA, the CDR3 is TGTGCCAGCAGCTCCAACAGGGCTGAAGCTTTCTTT. Its protein product is CASSSNRAEAFF. The whole variable domain, filled in from reference TRBV7-9 and TRBJ1-1, reads DTGVSQNPRHKITKRGQNVTFRCDPISEHNRLYWYRQTLGQGPEFLTYFQNEAQLEKSRLLSDRFSAERPKGSFSTLEIQRTEQGDSAMYLCASSSNRAEAFFGQGTRLTVV.

With respect to this clone: Additional DNA sequences in this sample encode the identical CDR3. The chain links TRBV5-1 to TRBJ2-1; the match to TRBD2 covers 9 bases. V trimming: 2 bases; J trimming: 8 bases; junction bases outside the gene matches: 11. CDR3 size: 16 residues. Germline V CDR1 and CDR2: SGHRS, YFSETQ. CDR3 amino acids: CASSLSSSGAGDEQFF. The CDR3 DNA sequence: TGCGCCAGCAGCTTATCGTCTAGCGGGGCGGGGGATGAGCAGTTCTTC.

This chain joins TRBV30 and TRBJ2-3, with 7 nucleotides matching TRBD2. CDR1 and CDR2 (germline): GTSNPN, SVGIG (reference sequence). The CDR3 totals 16 residues. Unmatched junction bases numbered 9, after V lost 0 bases and J lost 3 bases. The CDR3 sequence: CAWSVRRGSGTDTQYF. CDR3 DNA sequence: TGTGCCTGGAGTGTACGGCGGGGGTCTGGAACAGATACGCAGTATTTT.

Points on this clone: Other DNA sequences from this sample encode an identical CDR3 as well. The chain couples TRBV5-1 to TRBJ2-5, with D maybe TRBD1 (6 bases). V lost 0 bases, J lost 2 bases, and 8 bases lay in between. This CDR3 spans 14 amino acids. Germline-derived CDR1 and CDR2 are SGHRS and YFSETQ. The CDR3 reads CASSLGQGQETQYF. The DNA of the CDR3 is TGCGCCAGCAGCTTGGGTCAGGGGCAAGAGACCCAGTACTTC. Using reference TRBV5-1 and TRBJ2-5 for the parts outside the CDR3, the full variable domain is KAGVTQTPRYLIKTRGQQVTLSCSPISGHRSVSWYQQTPGQGLQFLFEYFSETQRNKGNFPGRFSGRQFSNSRSEMNVSTLELGDSALYLCASSLGQGQETQYFGPGTRLLVL.